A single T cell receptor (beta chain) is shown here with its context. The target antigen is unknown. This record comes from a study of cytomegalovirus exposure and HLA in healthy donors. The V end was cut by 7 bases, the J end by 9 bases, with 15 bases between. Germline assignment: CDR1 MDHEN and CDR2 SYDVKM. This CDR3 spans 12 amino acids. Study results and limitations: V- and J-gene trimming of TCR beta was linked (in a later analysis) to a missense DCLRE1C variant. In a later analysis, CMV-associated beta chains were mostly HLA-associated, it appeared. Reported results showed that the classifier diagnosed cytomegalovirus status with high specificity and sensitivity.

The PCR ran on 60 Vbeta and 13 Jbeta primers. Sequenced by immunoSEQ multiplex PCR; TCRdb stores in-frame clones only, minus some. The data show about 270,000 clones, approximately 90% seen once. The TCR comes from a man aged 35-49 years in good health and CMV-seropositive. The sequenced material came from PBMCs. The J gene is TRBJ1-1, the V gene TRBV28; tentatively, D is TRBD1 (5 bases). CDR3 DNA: TGTGCCAGCAAATTCACCAGGGCTAAAGCTTTCTTT. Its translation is CASKFTRAKAFF.